This TCR beta chain emerged from a study of blood T cell repertoires in COVID-19. TCRdb keeps only in-frame clones here, not all; method: immunoSEQ multiplex PCR. The repertoire has approximately 280,000 clones, 90% of them found once; the top ten carry about 1.5%. The study recruited people aged roughly 18 to 100 years across 20 to 30 US areas. The study assigned cohorts using participant-reported clinical history. The ends were cut back, 1 base at V and 3 bases at J, with 15 bases in the middle. From germline, CDR1 is SGHAT and CDR2 FQNNGV. This CDR3 contains 16 residues. The chain couples TRBV11-2 to TRBJ1-2, with D possibly being TRBD1 (6 bases). Sequenced: PBMCs or T cells enriched from blood (not recorded which). The TCR originated in a woman under 30 with acute COVID-19. In DNA, the CDR3 is TGTGCCAGCAGCTTAGGAGGGGGGGCCCGGGACTATGGCTACACCTTC. Protein: CASSLGGGARDYGYTF.